A selection of T cell receptor beta chains follows, all from one sample in a study of Graves' ophthalmopathy and Graves' hyperthyroidism. Each CDR3 protein gets one entry after TCRdb re-called the multiplex PCR reads with MiXCR. The repertoire has over a million distinct CDR3 sequences, about 36% of them found once; the top ten carry around 10%. Material for sequencing was peripheral blood or thyroid tissue (not recorded which). Receptor source: an adult man with Graves' hyperthyroidism. Each CDR3 is given with its conserved first and last residue. D genes are given only for firm matches. Size is stated for part of the rows, as once, few or many counts, or as a class when the clone is expanded.

D: TRBD2
V: TRBV27
size: -
J: TRBJ2-7
DNA: TGTGCCAGCAGTCCTCTAGCGGGAGGGCCCGGCGAGCAGTACTTC
CDR3: CASSPLAGGPGEQYF

D: -
V: TRBV7-8
size: -
J: TRBJ1-6
DNA: TGTGCCGGCAGCTTAGCGCGAGGGGGAAATTCACCCCTCCACTTT
CDR3: CAGSLARGGNSPLHF

D: -
V: TRBV7-9
size: many
J: TRBJ1-4
DNA: TGTGCCAGCAGCTTAGTGGGCCATGAGCGTCTCGAACTGTTTTTT
CDR3: CASSLVGHERLELFF

D: -
V: TRBV7-9
size: many
J: TRBJ1-2
DNA: TGTGCCAGCAGCCCTACTTCGGCCGGAGATGGCTACACCTTC
CDR3: CASSPTSAGDGYTF

D: -
V: TRBV12-3/TRBV12-4
size: many
J: TRBJ1-4
DNA: TGTGCCAGCAGCTTAGCTGGGACTAATGAAAAACTGTTTTTT
CDR3: CASSLAGTNEKLFF

D: -
V: TRBV29-1
size: many
J: TRBJ2-2
DNA: TGCAGCGTCGAAGATGGACATACGAACACCGGGGAGCTGTTTTTT
CDR3: CSVEDGHTNTGELFF

D: -
V: TRBV20-1
size: many
J: TRBJ1-4
DNA: TGCAGTGCTAGACTGGGTTGGGAAAAACTGTTTTTT
CDR3: CSARLGWEKLFF

D: TRBD1
V: TRBV10-3
size: many
J: TRBJ2-7
DNA: TGTGCCATCAGTCAAATGGACAGGGGTTACGAGCAGTACTTC
CDR3: CAISQMDRGYEQYF

D: -
V: TRBV29-1
size: many
J: TRBJ1-1
DNA: TGCAGCGTTGACAGGGGCAGGAATACTGAAGCTTTCTTT
CDR3: CSVDRGRNTEAFF

D: -
V: TRBV10-3
size: -
J: TRBJ1-6
DNA: TGTGCCATCAGTCTACGGGGATCACCCCTCCACTTT
CDR3: CAISLRGSPLHF

D: -
V: TRBV20-1
size: -
J: TRBJ1-2
DNA: TGCAGTGCTAGAGGCGGGCGGCCAGGACAGCTCTTCTATGGCTACACCTTC
CDR3: CSARGGRPGQLFYGYTF

D: -
V: TRBV7-9
size: -
J: TRBJ2-5
DNA: TGTGCCAGCAGTTTCGTTCCAGGGGAGTACCAAGAGACCCAGTACTTC
CDR3: CASSFVPGEYQETQYF

D: -
V: TRBV20-1
size: many
J: TRBJ2-5
DNA: TGCAGTGCTAGATTTAGCGGCCAAGAGACCCAGTACTTC
CDR3: CSARFSGQETQYF

D: -
V: TRBV5-1
size: few
J: TRBJ2-2
DNA: TGCGCCAGCAGCCCCGCAGAGAGCGGGGAGCTGTTTTTT
CDR3: CASSPAESGELFF

D: TRBD1
V: TRBV27
size: -
J: TRBJ2-5
DNA: TGTGCCAGCAGTCCCTCGCCCGACAGGGGTCAAGAGACCCAGTACTTC
CDR3: CASSPSPDRGQETQYF

D: -
V: TRBV6-5
size: -
J: TRBJ1-4
DNA: TGTGCCAGCAGTGAATTTGGCCGGGATGAAAAACTGTTTTTT
CDR3: CASSEFGRDEKLFF

D: -
V: TRBV10-2
size: -
J: TRBJ1-1
DNA: TGCGCCAGCAGTGACGGAGAGATCGGAGCTTTCTTT
CDR3: CASSDGEIGAFF

D: TRBD1
V: TRBV10-2
size: few
J: TRBJ2-7
DNA: TGCGCCAGCAGTGACTCCGGGCAGGGGGTCGAGCAGTACTTC
CDR3: CASSDSGQGVEQYF

D: -
V: TRBV20-1
size: -
J: TRBJ1-6
DNA: TGCAGTGCAGTCCATGGGGATAATTCACCCCTCCACTTT
CDR3: CSAVHGDNSPLHF

D: -
V: TRBV7-9
size: -
J: TRBJ1-3
DNA: TGTGCCAGCAGCCCCCCGGTAAAGGGGCAGAACCTAAACACCATATATTTT
CDR3: CASSPPVKGQNLNTIYF

D: -
V: TRBV6-2/TRBV6-3
size: many
J: TRBJ1-1
DNA: TGTGCCAGCCAGATTACAGGAAGGGCTTTCTTT
CDR3: CASQITGRAFF

D: -
V: TRBV6-5
size: -
J: TRBJ1-5
DNA: TGTGCCATCAGTTCCCGTGAGGGTCAGCCCCAGCATTTT
CDR3: CAISSREGQPQHF

D: -
V: TRBV29-1
size: many
J: TRBJ2-5
DNA: TGCAGCGTTGACGGGGAACAGGTGGGGTTGGGGCAAGAGACCCAGTACTTC
CDR3: CSVDGEQVGLGQETQYF

D: -
V: TRBV5-1
size: -
J: TRBJ1-5
DNA: TGCGCCAGCAGTCGACGTAGTGGTAGGGGGAATCAGCCCCAGCATTTT
CDR3: CASSRRSGRGNQPQHF

D: -
V: TRBV20-1
size: many
J: TRBJ1-1
DNA: TGCAGTGCTAGAGTAGTAACATGGACCGCTGAAGCTTTCTTT
CDR3: CSARVVTWTAEAFF

D: TRBD1
V: TRBV24-1
size: -
J: TRBJ1-2
DNA: TGTGCCACCGCTCCCGACAGGGGGCAGGCTGGCTACACTTTC
CDR3: CATAPDRGQAGYTF

D: -
V: TRBV5-5
size: few
J: TRBJ1-4
DNA: TGTGCCAGCAGCTTGGTTGGGAGTGCAACTAATGAAAAACTGTTTTTT
CDR3: CASSLVGSATNEKLFF

D: TRBD2
V: TRBV7-8
size: -
J: TRBJ2-2
DNA: TGTGCCAGCAGCTTGCTAGGACTAGCGGGAGGAAGGGAGGAGCTGTTTTTT
CDR3: CASSLLGLAGGREELFF

D: -
V: TRBV25-1
size: many
J: TRBJ2-7
DNA: TGTGCCAGCATCGCTGGAGGCTCCTACGAGCAGTACTTC
CDR3: CASIAGGSYEQYF

D: TRBD2
V: TRBV20-1
size: -
J: TRBJ2-1
DNA: TGCAGTGCTAGTAACCTAGCGGGGGGAGTGCAGTTCTTC
CDR3: CSASNLAGGVQFF

D: TRBD1
V: TRBV9
size: -
J: TRBJ2-5
DNA: TGTGCCAGCAGCGTACAGGCAGGGGGAGAGACCCAGTACTTC
CDR3: CASSVQAGGETQYF

D: -
V: TRBV6-6
size: -
J: TRBJ1-3
DNA: TGTGCCAGCAGTTACTCGATTGGCACTAACTCTGGAAACACCATATACTTT
CDR3: CASSYSIGTNSGNTIYF

D: -
V: TRBV25-1
size: -
J: TRBJ2-7
DNA: TGTGCCAGCAGTTACAGGTTTGGAGGGGTGATCGCAGACGAGCAGTACTTC
CDR3: CASSYRFGGVIADEQYF

D: -
V: TRBV29-1
size: -
J: TRBJ2-7
DNA: TGCAGCGCAGTCAGCGGCTACGAGCAGTACTTC
CDR3: CSAVSGYEQYF

D: -
V: TRBV12-3/TRBV12-4
size: many
J: TRBJ2-7
DNA: TGTGCCAGCAGTCCCCCCAGGGCGGGTCGCGAGCAGTACTTC
CDR3: CASSPPRAGREQYF

D: -
V: TRBV5-1
size: few
J: TRBJ1-4
DNA: TGCGCCAGCAGCCTCCCGACCGGGACGGTAAGAGGAATCGGAAAACTGTTTTTT
CDR3: CASSLPTGTVRGIGKLFF

D: -
V: TRBV13
size: many
J: TRBJ1-2
DNA: TGTGCCAGCAGCGTAGAAGTAGACTATGGCTACACCTTC
CDR3: CASSVEVDYGYTF

D: -
V: TRBV7-3
size: once
J: TRBJ2-2
DNA: TGTGCCAGCAGCTTAGCGGGATGGTACACCGGGGAGCTGTTTTTT
CDR3: CASSLAGWYTGELFF

D: -
V: TRBV29-1
size: many
J: TRBJ1-2
DNA: TGCAGCGTTGAAGGGTTGGGGAACTATGGCTACACCTTC
CDR3: CSVEGLGNYGYTF

D: -
V: TRBV20-1
size: -
J: TRBJ2-7
DNA: TGCAATGCTAGCCGAACAGGGTACGAGCAGTACTTC
CDR3: CNASRTGYEQYF

D: TRBD1
V: TRBV29-1
size: few
J: TRBJ2-5
DNA: TGCAGCGTCCGCTGGCGGACAGGCCAAGAGACCCAGTACTTC
CDR3: CSVRWRTGQETQYF

D: -
V: TRBV6-5
size: few
J: TRBJ1-2
DNA: TGTGCCAGCAGTTACACCTCCACCTATGGCTACACCTTC
CDR3: CASSYTSTYGYTF

D: TRBD1
V: TRBV20-1
size: -
J: TRBJ1-4
DNA: TGCAGTGCTAGAGTCTCACCGGGACAGATTAATGAAAAACTGTTTTTT
CDR3: CSARVSPGQINEKLFF

D: -
V: TRBV12-3/TRBV12-4
size: many
J: TRBJ1-1
DNA: TGTGCCAGCAGTTTCGGGGGGGGGAACACTGAAGCTTTCTTT
CDR3: CASSFGGGNTEAFF

D: -
V: TRBV15
size: many
J: TRBJ2-5
DNA: TGTGCCACCAGCAGAGACCAGCGATCTCTAGAGACCCAGTACTTC
CDR3: CATSRDQRSLETQYF

D: TRBD2
V: TRBV7-9
size: many
J: TRBJ2-7
DNA: TGTGCCAGCAGCTTAGCTCTCGGGCTAGCGGGGGAGAACGAGCAGTACTTC
CDR3: CASSLALGLAGENEQYF

D: -
V: TRBV6-6
size: -
J: TRBJ2-7
DNA: TGTGCCAGTTCCCTCAGGGGACCTCTCTCCGAGCAGTACTTC
CDR3: CASSLRGPLSEQYF

D: TRBD2
V: TRBV7-2
size: -
J: TRBJ2-3
DNA: TGTGCCAGCAGCTTAGCCTTCCGCGGGGGGCTTCTGGATACGCAGTATTTT
CDR3: CASSLAFRGGLLDTQYF

D: TRBD1
V: TRBV6-5
size: few
J: TRBJ1-2
DNA: TGTGCCAGCAGTTACTTTTATCGACAGGGTGCGAGGGTCTATGGCTACACCTTC
CDR3: CASSYFYRQGARVYGYTF

D: -
V: TRBV29-1
size: many
J: TRBJ1-2
DNA: TGCAGCGTTGAATACGGCCCCCCGGCCTATGGCTACACCTTC
CDR3: CSVEYGPPAYGYTF

D: -
V: TRBV5-1
size: many
J: TRBJ2-5
DNA: TGCGCCAGCAGCGGGGGAGGAGGGGAGACCCAGTACTTC
CDR3: CASSGGGGETQYF

D: TRBD2
V: TRBV10-3
size: many
J: TRBJ2-5
DNA: TGTGCCATCAGTGACTCGGGGGGGGTGCTAGAGACCCAGTACTTC
CDR3: CAISDSGGVLETQYF

D: TRBD1
V: TRBV19
size: many
J: TRBJ1-4
DNA: TGTGCCAGTAGTATAGGACAGGGGTATGAAAAACTGTTTTTT
CDR3: CASSIGQGYEKLFF

D: -
V: TRBV28
size: -
J: TRBJ1-2
DNA: TGTGCCAGCAGCCCCGGGGCCGAGATCTATGGCTACACCTTC
CDR3: CASSPGAEIYGYTF

D: -
V: TRBV7-9
size: -
J: TRBJ1-2
DNA: TGTGCCAGCGGCCTGGAGGGTACCCATGGCTACACCTTC
CDR3: CASGLEGTHGYTF

D: -
V: TRBV7-2
size: many
J: TRBJ2-7
DNA: TGTGCCAGCAGCTTAGCTGAACTAGCTTACGAGCAGTACTTC
CDR3: CASSLAELAYEQYF

D: -
V: TRBV20-1
size: -
J: TRBJ2-5
DNA: TGCAGTGCTAGAGAGGGAGGTCCGAACACCGGGGAGACCCAGTACTTC
CDR3: CSAREGGPNTGETQYF

D: TRBD1
V: TRBV9
size: -
J: TRBJ2-7
DNA: TGTGCCAGCAGCATAGAGGCCCGGGGACAGGGTCGGCAGTACTTC
CDR3: CASSIEARGQGRQYF

D: -
V: TRBV6-1
size: -
J: TRBJ1-1
DNA: TGTGCCAGCATCCTGTCACATAGATTTATTTTCGCTGAAGCTTTCTTT
CDR3: CASILSHRFIFAEAFF